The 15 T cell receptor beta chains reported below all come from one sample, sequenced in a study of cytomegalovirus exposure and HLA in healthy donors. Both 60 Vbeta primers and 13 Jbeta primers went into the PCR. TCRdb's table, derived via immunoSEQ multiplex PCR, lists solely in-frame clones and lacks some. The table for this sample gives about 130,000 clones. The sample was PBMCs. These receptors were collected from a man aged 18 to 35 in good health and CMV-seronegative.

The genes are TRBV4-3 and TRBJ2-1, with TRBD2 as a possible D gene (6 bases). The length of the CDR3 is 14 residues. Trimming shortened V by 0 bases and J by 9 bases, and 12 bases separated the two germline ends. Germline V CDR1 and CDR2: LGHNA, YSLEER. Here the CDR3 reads CASSQELGTFEQFF. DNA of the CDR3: TGCGCCAGCAGCCAAGAATTGGGGACTTTTGAGCAGTTCTTC.

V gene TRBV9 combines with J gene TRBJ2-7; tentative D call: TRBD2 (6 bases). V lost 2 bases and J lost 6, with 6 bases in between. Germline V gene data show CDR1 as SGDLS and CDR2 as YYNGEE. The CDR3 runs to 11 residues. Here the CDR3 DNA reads TGTGCCAGCAGCGTGGGGGGCGAGCAGTACTTC. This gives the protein CASSVGGEQYF.

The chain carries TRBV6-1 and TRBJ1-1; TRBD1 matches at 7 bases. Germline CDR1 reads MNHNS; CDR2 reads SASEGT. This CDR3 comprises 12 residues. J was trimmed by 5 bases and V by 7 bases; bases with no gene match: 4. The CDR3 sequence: CASIWTGTEAFF. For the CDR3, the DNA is TGTGCCAGCATTTGGACAGGTACTGAAGCTTTCTTT.

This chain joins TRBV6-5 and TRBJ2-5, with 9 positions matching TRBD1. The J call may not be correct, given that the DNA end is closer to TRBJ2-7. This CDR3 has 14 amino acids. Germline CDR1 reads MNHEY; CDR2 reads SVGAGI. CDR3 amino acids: CASSPGQGYYEQYF. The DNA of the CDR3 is TGTGCCAGCAGTCCCGGACAGGGGTACTACGAGCAGTACTTC.

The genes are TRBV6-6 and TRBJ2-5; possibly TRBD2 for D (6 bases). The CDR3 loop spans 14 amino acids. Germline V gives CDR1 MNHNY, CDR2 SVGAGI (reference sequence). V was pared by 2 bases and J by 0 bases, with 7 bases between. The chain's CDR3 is CASSYVADQETQYF. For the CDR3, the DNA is TGTGCCAGCAGTTACGTAGCGGACCAAGAGACCCAGTACTTC.

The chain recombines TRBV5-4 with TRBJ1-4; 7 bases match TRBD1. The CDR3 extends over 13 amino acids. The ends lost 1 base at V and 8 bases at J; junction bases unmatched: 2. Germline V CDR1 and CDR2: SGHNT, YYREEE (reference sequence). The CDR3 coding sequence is TGTGCCAGCAGCTTGAAGGGGGCGGAAAAACTGTTTTTT. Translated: CASSLKGAEKLFF.

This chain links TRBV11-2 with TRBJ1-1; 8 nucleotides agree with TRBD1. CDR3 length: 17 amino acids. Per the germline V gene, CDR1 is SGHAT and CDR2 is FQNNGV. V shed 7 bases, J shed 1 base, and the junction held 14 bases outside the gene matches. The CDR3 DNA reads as TGTGCCAGCAAGGGCTCAAAACAGGGGGAGAAGAACACTGAAGCTTTCTTT. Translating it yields CASKGSKQGEKNTEAFF.

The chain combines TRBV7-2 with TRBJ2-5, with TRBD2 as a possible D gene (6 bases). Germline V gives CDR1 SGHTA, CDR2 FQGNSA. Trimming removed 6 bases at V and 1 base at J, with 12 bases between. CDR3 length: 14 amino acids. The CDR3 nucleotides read TGTGCCAGCAGTACCCTGGGGGGCCAAGAGACCCAGTACTTC. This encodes CASSTLGGQETQYF.

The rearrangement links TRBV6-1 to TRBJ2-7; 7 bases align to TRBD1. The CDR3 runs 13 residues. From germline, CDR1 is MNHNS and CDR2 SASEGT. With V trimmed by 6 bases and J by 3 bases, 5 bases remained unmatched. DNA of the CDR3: TGTGCCAGCAGCCGGGACAGTCACTACGAGCAGTACTTC. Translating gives CASSRDSHYEQYF.

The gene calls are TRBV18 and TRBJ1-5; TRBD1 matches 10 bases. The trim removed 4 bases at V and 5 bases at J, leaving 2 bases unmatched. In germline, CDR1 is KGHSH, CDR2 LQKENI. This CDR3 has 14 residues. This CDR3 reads CASSLTGGHQPQHF. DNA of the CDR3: TGTGCCAGCTCACTGACAGGGGGCCATCAGCCCCAGCATTTT.

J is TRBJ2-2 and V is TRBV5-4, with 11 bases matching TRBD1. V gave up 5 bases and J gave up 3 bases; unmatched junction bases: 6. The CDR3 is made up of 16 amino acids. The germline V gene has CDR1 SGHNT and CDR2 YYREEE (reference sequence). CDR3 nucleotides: TGTGCCAGCAGTGAGGGGGACAGGGGGTACACCGGGGAGCTGTTTTTT. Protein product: CASSEGDRGYTGELFF.

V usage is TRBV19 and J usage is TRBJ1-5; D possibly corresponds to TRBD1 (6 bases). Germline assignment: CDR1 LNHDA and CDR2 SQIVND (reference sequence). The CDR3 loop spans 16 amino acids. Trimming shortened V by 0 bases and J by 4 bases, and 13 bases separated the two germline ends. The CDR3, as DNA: TGTGCCAGTAGTATAGATTCCGGACAGAGGAATCAGCCCCAGCATTTT. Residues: CASSIDSGQRNQPQHF.

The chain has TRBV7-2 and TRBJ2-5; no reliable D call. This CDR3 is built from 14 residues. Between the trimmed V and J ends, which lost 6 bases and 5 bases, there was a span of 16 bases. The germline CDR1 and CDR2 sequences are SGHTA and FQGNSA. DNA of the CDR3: TGTGCCAGCAGGAAAGACCCATTCGGGGAGACCCAGTACTTC. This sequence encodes CASRKDPFGETQYF.

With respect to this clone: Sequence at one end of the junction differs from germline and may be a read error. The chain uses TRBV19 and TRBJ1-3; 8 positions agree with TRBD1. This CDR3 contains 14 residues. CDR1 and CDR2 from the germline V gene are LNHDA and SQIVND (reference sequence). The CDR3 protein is CASGSGQGGSTIYF. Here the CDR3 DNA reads TGTGCCAGCGGTAGTGGACAGGGCGGAAGCACCATATATTTT.

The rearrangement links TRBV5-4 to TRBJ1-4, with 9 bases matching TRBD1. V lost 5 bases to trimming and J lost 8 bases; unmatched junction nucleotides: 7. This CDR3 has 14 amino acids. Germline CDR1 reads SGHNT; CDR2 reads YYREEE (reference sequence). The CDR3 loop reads CASSSDRGEEKLFF. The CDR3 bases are TGTGCCAGCAGTTCGGACAGGGGAGAAGAAAAACTGTTTTTT. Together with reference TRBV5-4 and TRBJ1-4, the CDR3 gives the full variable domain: ETGVTQSPTHLIKTRGQQVTLRCSSQSGHNTVSWYQQALGQGPQFIFQYYREEENGRGNFPPRFSGLQFPNYSSELNVNALELDDSALYLCASSSDRGEEKLFFGSGTQLSVL.